One sample yielded the 8 T cell receptor beta chains listed below, sequenced in a study of OX40 agonist ivuxolimab in advanced cancers. Generated by immunoSEQ multiplex PCR, the TCRdb table keeps only in-frame clones and is missing some. Here the sample spans roughly 80,000 clones, around four fifths being singletons. Specimen: CD4+ or CD8+ T cells sorted from blood, collected in a trial of the OX40 agonist ivuxolimab. These TCRs come from an adult with an advanced solid tumor such as melanoma, head and neck, liver or kidney cancer.

The rearrangement uses TRBV6-5 and TRBJ2-2; D tentatively fits TRBD1 or TRBD2 (6 bases each). V lost 6 bases and J 4 bases, leaving 15 bases between the germline ends. CDR3 length: 15 residues. Per germline, CDR1 MNHEY and CDR2 SVGAGI. The CDR3 nucleotides read TGTGCCAGCAGAACCCCGGGGGCGGTCACCGGGGAGCTGTTTTTT. It specifies CASRTPGAVTGELFF.

V is TRBV2 and J is TRBJ2-1; D unclear. The germline V gene has CDR1 SNHLY and CDR2 FYNNEI. The CDR3 is 11 residues long. Trimming left V 5 bases short and J 11 bases short, with 10 bases between. The DNA of the CDR3 is TGTGCCAGCAGTAATAAAAACAAGCAGTTCTTC. Translation: CASSNKNKQFF. Combining the CDR3 with reference TRBV2 and TRBJ2-1 gives the whole variable domain EPEVTQTPSHQVTQMGQEVILRCVPISNHLYFYWYRQILGQKVEFLVSFYNNEISEKSEIFDDQFSVERPDGSNFTLKIRSTKLEDSAMYFCASSNKNKQFFGPGTRLTVL.

The chain uses TRBV10-2 and TRBJ2-1, with D unclear. Trimming took 3 bases from V and 9 from J, leaving 12 bases between them. The CDR3 runs 13 residues. Germline-derived CDR1 and CDR2 are WSHSY and SAAADI. Written as DNA, the CDR3 is TGCGCCAGCAGTGAATTCCCTAGGAGTGAGCAGTTCTTC. Its translation: CASSEFPRSEQFF.

The chain carries TRBV11-3 and TRBJ2-1; D not certain. The germline CDR1 and CDR2 sequences are SGHNT and YENEEA. The CDR3 has 15 residues. V was cut by 3 bases and J by 5 bases, with 14 bases left in between. The CDR3 spells CASSLRHDQNNEQFF. The CDR3 DNA sequence: TGTGCCAGCAGCTTGAGACACGACCAAAACAATGAGCAGTTCTTC.

The chain couples TRBV11-2 to TRBJ1-6; 8 nucleotides agree with TRBD1. Germline V lookup: CDR1 SGHAT, CDR2 FQNNGV. After removal of 6 bases from V and 9 bases from J, the junction contained 7 bases not matched to a gene. This CDR3 has 14 amino acids. This chain's CDR3 is CASSPDRVVSPLHF. The CDR3 coding sequence is TGTGCCAGCAGTCCGGACAGGGTGGTTTCACCCCTCCACTTT.

The V and J genes are TRBV2 and TRBJ1-5; TRBD1 might be the D (5 bases). V was shortened by 4 bases and J by 3 bases, with 16 bases between the two germline ends. The CDR3 length is 16 residues. Germline V gene lookup returns CDR1 SNHLY and CDR2 FYNNEI. The CDR3 nucleotides read TGTGCCAGCAGTGGCCTAGGGGAGGGATACAATCAGCCCCAGCATTTT. Translated: CASSGLGEGYNQPQHF.

This chain joins TRBV19 and TRBJ2-3; D is perhaps TRBD2 (6 bases). The CDR3 covers 19 residues. The germline CDR1 and CDR2 sequences are LNHDA and SQIVND (reference sequence). V shed 5 bases and J shed 0 bases, with 24 bases lying between them. CDR3 DNA: TGTGCCAGTAGTCCCCTGACTAGGCTACCCATTTCTAGCACAGATACGCAGTATTTT. The encoded protein is CASSPLTRLPISSTDTQYF.

This clone was counted between two and nine times. This chain links TRBV2 with TRBJ2-7, with D tentatively TRBD1 or TRBD2 (5 bases each). Between the trimmed V and J ends, which lost 4 bases and 1 base, there was a span of 11 bases. This CDR3 region has 14 residues. Per the germline V gene, CDR1 is SNHLY and CDR2 is FYNNEI. CDR3 sequence: CASSGGSLSYEQYF. Written as DNA, the CDR3 is TGTGCCAGCAGTGGGGGGAGTCTTTCCTACGAGCAGTACTTC.